Below are 13 T cell receptor beta chains sequenced from a single sample in a study of a mutant IDH1 vaccine in newly diagnosed glioma. Sequencing used immunoSEQ multiplex PCR; TCRdb keeps in-frame clones, though not all of them. The repertoire holds roughly 43,000 clones, with 65% to 85% as singletons. Sample time point: week 23, last vaccination. In the vaccine, a single dose held 300 ug of the mutant IDH1 20-mer peptide, along with topical imiquimod. These receptors have no identified antigens. The sample here was PBMCs, taken from a glioma patient whose treatment included an IDH1 peptide vaccine. All receptors derive from a woman aged 18-29 years with glioma. Some clones in this sample may be carry-over from other donors' samples.

The rearrangement links TRBV27 to TRBJ1-2; TRBD1 aligns across 12 bases. This CDR3 is 18 amino acids long. CDR1 is MNHEY, CDR2 SMNVEV, per germline (reference sequence). The trim removed 6 bases at V and 1 base at J, leaving 12 bases unmatched. This chain's CDR3 is CASSHPPGTGGYNYGYTF. The CDR3 DNA reads as TGTGCCAGCAGCCACCCACCCGGGACAGGGGGCTATAACTATGGCTACACCTTC.

This CDR3 reads CASSPGSGRAYEQYF. In nucleotides, the CDR3 is TGCGCCAGCAGCCCCGGTAGCGGGAGGGCCTACGAGCAGTACTTC. The chain joins TRBV4-1 to TRBJ2-5; TRBD2 matches at 11 bases. Matching the DNA end better, TRBJ2-7 makes the J call doubtful. Germline-derived CDR1 and CDR2 are MGHRA and YSYEKL. This CDR3 comprises 15 residues.

The chain employs TRBV11-2 and TRBJ2-3; D unresolved. V was cut by 2 bases and J by 4 bases, with 4 bases left in between. Germline V gene lookup returns CDR1 SGHAT and CDR2 FQNNGV. The CDR3 sequence is 12 residues long. In nucleotides, the CDR3 is TGTGCCAGCAGCTTATTGGCAGATACGCAGTATTTT. It translates to CASSLLADTQYF.

The CDR3 sequence: CASSVSGRGLMGYTF. The CDR3 DNA reads as TGTGCCAGCAGCGTTTCAGGGCGGGGGTTGATGGGCTACACCTTC. The J gene is TRBJ1-2, the V gene TRBV9; TRBD1 is a possible D gene (5 bases). The germline V and J ends were trimmed by 2 bases and 8 bases, with 19 bases remaining between them. Germline CDR1 reads SGDLS; CDR2 reads YYNGEE. The CDR3 loop spans 15 amino acids.

V usage is TRBV19 and J usage is TRBJ2-5, with unresolved D. V was clipped by 4 bases and J by 5 bases, with 14 bases between them. This CDR3 comprises 14 residues. Germline CDR1 and CDR2: LNHDA and SQIVND (reference sequence). CDR3 coding DNA: TGTGCCAGTAGTACGCTGGCAGGCTTTGAGACCCAGTACTTC. Amino acid sequence: CASSTLAGFETQYF.

The chain carries TRBV6-5 and TRBJ2-5; 10 nucleotides align to TRBD2. This CDR3 has 14 amino acids. The germline V gene encodes CDR1 MNHEY and CDR2 SVGAGI. The J segment lost 2 bases and the V segment lost 6 bases, leaving 3 bases of the junction unmatched. CDR3 in DNA: TGTGCCAGCAGCCCTAGCGGGGGACAAGAGACCCAGTACTTC. The encoded protein is CASSPSGGQETQYF.

This clone was observed a single time. V gene TRBV9 combines with J gene TRBJ2-1, with 10 bases aligning to TRBD2. CDR3 size: 16 residues. CDR1 and CDR2 from the germline V gene are SGDLS and YYNGEE. V was clipped by 4 bases and J by 9 bases; unmatched bases: 13. The CDR3 region is CASSSTPSGGNGEQFF. The CDR3 nucleotides are TGTGCCAGCAGCTCCACCCCTAGCGGGGGAAACGGTGAGCAGTTCTTC.

This clone was seen a single time. This chain links TRBV6-6 with TRBJ1-1; D is possibly TRBD1 (6 bases). The germline V gene has CDR1 MNHNY and CDR2 SVGAGI (reference sequence). The germline V and J ends were trimmed by 6 bases and 2 bases, with 19 bases remaining between them. This CDR3 region has 16 residues. CDR3 DNA sequence: TGTGCCAGCAGCCAGGCCGATTGGACAGTAAACACTGAAGCTTTCTTT. The encoded protein is CASSQADWTVNTEAFF.

This rearrangement joins TRBV9 to TRBJ1-1, with D maybe TRBD1 (6 bases). Germline CDR1 and CDR2: SGDLS and YYNGEE. The length of the CDR3 is 12 residues. The V end was cut by 4 bases, the J end by 7 bases, with 11 bases between. Here the CDR3 reads CASSPGQLEAFF. The DNA for the CDR3 is TGTGCCAGCAGCCCAGGACAGCTTGAAGCTTTCTTT. Using reference TRBV9 and TRBJ1-1 for the parts outside the CDR3, the full variable domain is DSGVTQTPKHLITATGQRVTLRCSPRSGDLSVYWYQQSLDQGLQFLIQYYNGEERAKGNILERFSAQQFPDLHSELNLSSLELGDSALYFCASSPGQLEAFFGQGTRLTVV.

This chain joins TRBV16 and TRBJ1-1; D possibly corresponds to TRBD1 (5 bases). The CDR3 length is 15 residues. The germline V gene has CDR1 KGHSY and CDR2 FQNENV. The germline V and J ends were trimmed by 6 bases and 1 base, with 15 bases remaining between them. The chain's CDR3 is CASSRPQGPNTEAFF. DNA for the CDR3: TGTGCCAGCAGTCGACCCCAGGGACCGAACACTGAAGCTTTCTTT.

This sequence joins TRBV6-1 and TRBJ1-5; the D gene is possibly TRBD1 (6 bases). V was clipped by 11 bases and J by 9 bases, with 17 bases between them. CDR3 length: 12 amino acids. Looked up from germline, CDR1 is MNHNS and CDR2 is SASEGT. The CDR3 bases are TGTGCCTGCGTCGGGGGGCCTGGGCCCCAGCATTTT. Translation gives CACVGGPGPQHF.

The V gene is TRBV2, the J gene TRBJ1-2; 8 nucleotides line up with TRBD1. J gave up 4 bases and V 9 bases, and 22 bases lay outside the gene matches. Germline CDR1 is SNHLY and CDR2 is FYNNEI. This CDR3 comprises 18 residues. The CDR3: CARGRGEGQATLGYGYTF. The CDR3 region has the DNA TGTGCCAGGGGAAGAGGTGAGGGACAGGCAACCTTGGGCTATGGCTACACCTTC.

The chain combines TRBV5-5 with TRBJ2-1; 7 bases map to TRBD1. With V trimmed by 1 base and J by 3 bases, 4 bases remained unmatched. Germline assignment: CDR1 SGHKS and CDR2 YYEKEE (reference sequence). The CDR3 loop spans 15 amino acids. The CDR3 region has the DNA TGTGCCAGCAGCTTGATGGCAGGGGGCTACAATGAGCAGTTCTTC. This sequence encodes CASSLMAGGYNEQFF.